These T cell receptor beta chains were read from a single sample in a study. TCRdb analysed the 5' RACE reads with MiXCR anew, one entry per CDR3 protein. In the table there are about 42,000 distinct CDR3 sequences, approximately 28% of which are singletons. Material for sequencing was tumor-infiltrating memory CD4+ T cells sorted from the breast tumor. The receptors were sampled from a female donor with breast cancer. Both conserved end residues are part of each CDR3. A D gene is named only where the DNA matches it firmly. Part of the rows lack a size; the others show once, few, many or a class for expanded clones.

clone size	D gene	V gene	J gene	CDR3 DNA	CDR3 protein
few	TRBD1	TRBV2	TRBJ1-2	TGTGCCAGCAGCGAACCCGGGACAGGGGATGGAGGTGGCTACACCTTC	CASSEPGTGDGGGYTF
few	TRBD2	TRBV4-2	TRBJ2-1	TGTGCCAGCACCACCATGCTGGCGGGAGCCTCCTACAATGAGCAGTTCTTC	CASTTMLAGASYNEQFF
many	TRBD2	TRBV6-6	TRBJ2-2	TGTGCCAGCAGCCGAGGACTAGCGGGGAACACCGGGGAGCTGTTTTTT	CASSRGLAGNTGELFF
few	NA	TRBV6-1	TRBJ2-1	TGTGCCAGCACTAGCGCTGGGGGCCAGTTCTTC	CASTSAGGQFF
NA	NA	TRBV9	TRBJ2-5	TGTGCCAGCAGCGCGGGCCAAACGAGTCATTCAGCTACCCAGTACTTC	CASSAGQTSHSATQYF
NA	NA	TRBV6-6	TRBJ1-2	TGTGCCAGCAGTTCCCCTATACAGAACTCCAAGGGCTACACCTTC	CASSSPIQNSKGYTF
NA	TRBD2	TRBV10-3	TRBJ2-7	TGTGCCATTACATCAAGGGCTAGCGGGGACGAGCAGTACTTC	CAITSRASGDEQYF
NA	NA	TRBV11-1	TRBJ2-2	TGTGCCAGCAGCACAGGACAAGGGAGCGGGGAGCTGTTTTTT	CASSTGQGSGELFF
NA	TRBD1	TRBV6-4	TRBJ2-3	TGTGCCAGCAGTAGGGGGCAAGAAGATACGCAGTATTTT	CASSRGQEDTQYF
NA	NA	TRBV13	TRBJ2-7	TGTGCCAGCAGCCCCAGGGGAGGCTCCTACGAGCAGTACTTC	CASSPRGGSYEQYF
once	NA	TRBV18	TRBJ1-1	TGTGCCAGCTCAATAAGTGGAGAAACTGAAGCTCTCTTT	CASSISGETEALF
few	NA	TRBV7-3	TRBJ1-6	TGTGCCAGCAGCTTAAGAGGCACCGGGTCAAATTCACCCCTCCACTTT	CASSLRGTGSNSPLHF
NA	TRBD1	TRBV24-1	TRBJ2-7	TGTGCCACCAGTGACCCACAGGGGTACGAGCAGTGCTTC	CATSDPQGYEQCF
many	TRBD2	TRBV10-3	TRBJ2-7	TGTGCCATCAGTGAGTCTAACAGCGGGGGGCCCGGGGGCGAGCAGTACTTC	CAISESNSGGPGGEQYF
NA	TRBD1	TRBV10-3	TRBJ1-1	TGTGCCATCAGTGGGGGACAGGCTGGGATGAACACTGAAGCTTTCTTT	CAISGGQAGMNTEAFF
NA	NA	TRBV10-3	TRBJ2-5	TGTGCCATCTCCGGGGTACAAGAGACCCAGTACTTC	CAISGVQETQYF
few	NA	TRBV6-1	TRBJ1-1	TGTGCCAGCAATAGAGGGGACACTGAAGCTTTCTTT	CASNRGDTEAFF
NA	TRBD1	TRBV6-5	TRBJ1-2	TGTGCCAGCAGTTCCAGGAGGGGACAGGGGGCGTTTGGTGGCTACACCTTC	CASSSRRGQGAFGGYTF
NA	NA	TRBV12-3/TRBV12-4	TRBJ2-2	TGTGCCAGCACCCCGGGTGCCGCGAACACCGGGGAGCTGTTTTTT	CASTPGAANTGELFF
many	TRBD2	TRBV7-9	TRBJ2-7	TGTGCCAGCAGTTCCGGACTAGCGGGAGTTCAGTACTTC	CASSSGLAGVQYF
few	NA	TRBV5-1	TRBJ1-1	TGCGCCAGCAGCTTGGGAGGGGGGATGAACACTGAAGCTTTCTTT	CASSLGGGMNTEAFF
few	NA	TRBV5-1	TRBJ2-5	TGCGCCAGCAGAACAGGAGCCGAAGAGACCCAGTACTTC	CASRTGAEETQYF
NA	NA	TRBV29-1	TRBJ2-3	TGCAGCGTTGGGGACCTTTCAGATACGCAGTATTTT	CSVGDLSDTQYF
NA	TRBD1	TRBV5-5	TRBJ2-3	TGTGCCAGCAGCTCGGACAGGTTCAGGGATACGCAGTATTTT	CASSSDRFRDTQYF
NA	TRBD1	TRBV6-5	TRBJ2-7	TGTGCCAGCAGCAGACAGGGCGACTCCTACGAGCAGTACTTC	CASSRQGDSYEQYF
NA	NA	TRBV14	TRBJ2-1	TGTGCCAGCAGCCCCGACTACCACAATGAGCAGTTCTTC	CASSPDYHNEQFF
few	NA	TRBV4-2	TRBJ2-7	TGTGCCAGCAGCCAAGATAGGACAGACCCCTCCGAGCAGTACTTC	CASSQDRTDPSEQYF
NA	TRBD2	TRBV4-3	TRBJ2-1	TGCGCCAGCAGCCAAGTTCCTAGCGGGAGCGCCTACAATGAGCAGTTCTTC	CASSQVPSGSAYNEQFF
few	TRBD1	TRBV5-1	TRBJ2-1	TGCGCCAGCAGTCTGCGGACAGGGAGCAATGAGCAGTTCTTC	CASSLRTGSNEQFF
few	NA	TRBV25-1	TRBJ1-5	TGTGCCAGCAGTGAAGGAAGTGTTAATCAGCCCCAGCATTTT	CASSEGSVNQPQHF
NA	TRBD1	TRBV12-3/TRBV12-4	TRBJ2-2	TGTGCCAGCAGTTTAGTACAGGGGGCCGGGGAGCTGTTTTTT	CASSLVQGAGELFF
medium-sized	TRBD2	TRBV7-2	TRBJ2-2	TGTGCCAGCAGCTTGACTAGCGGGAGGGTGTTGGCCGGGGAGCTGTTTTTT	CASSLTSGRVLAGELFF
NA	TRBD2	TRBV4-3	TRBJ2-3	TGCGCCAGCAGCCAACTAGCGGGAGGGCCCACAGATACGCAGTATTTT	CASSQLAGGPTDTQYF
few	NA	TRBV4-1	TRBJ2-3	TGCGCCAGCAGCCAAGTGGCTAGCGATAGAGATACGCAGTATTTT	CASSQVASDRDTQYF
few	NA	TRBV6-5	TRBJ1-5	TGTGCCAGCAGTCATAGAGAGGGCAATCAGCCCCAGCATTTT	CASSHREGNQPQHF
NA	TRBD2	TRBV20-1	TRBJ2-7	TGCAGTGCTAGCCTACCTAGCGGCTCCTACGAGCAGTACTTC	CSASLPSGSYEQYF
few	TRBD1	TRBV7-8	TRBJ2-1	TGTGCCAGCAGCCCCGGGACAGGGAGGATCAATGAGCAGTTCTTC	CASSPGTGRINEQFF
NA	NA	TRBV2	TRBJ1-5	TGTGCCAGCAGTCCCAGTCGTTTCCGGGACAGCAATCAGCCCCAGCATTTT	CASSPSRFRDSNQPQHF
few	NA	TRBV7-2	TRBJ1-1	TGTGCCAGCAGCCGGACCCAGGGGATGAACACTGAAGCTTTCTTT	CASSRTQGMNTEAFF
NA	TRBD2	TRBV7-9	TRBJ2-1	TGTGCCAGCAGCCTCCCTAGCGGGAGCAGGGTGCGGGGCAATGAGCAGTTCTTC	CASSLPSGSRVRGNEQFF
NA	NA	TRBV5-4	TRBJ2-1	TGTGCCAGCAGCTCCGGCATTCATGAGCAGTTCTTC	CASSSGIHEQFF
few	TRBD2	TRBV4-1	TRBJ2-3	TGCGCCAGCAGCCAAGCGGGAATAGCGGGAGGCCACCGAGATACGCAGTATTTT	CASSQAGIAGGHRDTQYF
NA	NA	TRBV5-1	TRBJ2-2	TGCGCCAGCAGCTCCCTTTCTAGAAGGGAGCCGTTTTTT	CASSSLSRREPFF
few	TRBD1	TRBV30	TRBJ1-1	TGTGCCTGGAGCCCCGACAGGGGTGAAGCTTTCTTT	CAWSPDRGEAFF
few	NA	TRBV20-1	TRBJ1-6	TGCAGTGCTAGTCCCGGGGTCAATTCACCCCTCCACTTT	CSASPGVNSPLHF
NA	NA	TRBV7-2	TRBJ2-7	TGTGCCAGCAGCTTATCCGTAGCGGTGGCCGACGAGCAGTACTTC	CASSLSVAVADEQYF
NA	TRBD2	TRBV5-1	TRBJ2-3	TGCGCCAGCATCCTTGGGACCAGCGGGGGGCTTCTAGATACGCAGTATTTT	CASILGTSGGLLDTQYF
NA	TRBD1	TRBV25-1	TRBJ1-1	TGTGCCAGCAGTGGCGGGACAGGGTTCTCTGAAGCTTTCTTT	CASSGGTGFSEAFF
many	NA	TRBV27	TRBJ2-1	TGTGCCACCACTGCGGAGGGAGCCTACAATGAGCAGTTCTTC	CATTAEGAYNEQFF
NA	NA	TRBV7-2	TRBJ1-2	TGTGCCAGCAGTCCGAGAGTGGGGGATACCTATGGCTACACCTTC	CASSPRVGDTYGYTF
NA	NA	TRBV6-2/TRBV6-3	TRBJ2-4	TGTGCCAGCAGCACGACCGTAGCCAAAAACATTCAGTACTTC	CASSTTVAKNIQYF
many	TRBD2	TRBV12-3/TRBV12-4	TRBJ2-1	TGTGCCAGCAGTCCCAGGACTAGAGGGCATGAGCAGTTCTTC	CASSPRTRGHEQFF
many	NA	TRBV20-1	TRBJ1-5	TGCAGTGCCGCAGCCCGCCAGCTCAATCAGCCCCAGCATTTT	CSAAARQLNQPQHF